A single sample gave rise to the 2 T cell receptor beta chains below, sequenced in a study of blood T cell repertoires in COVID-19. Sequencing used immunoSEQ multiplex PCR; TCRdb keeps in-frame clones, though not all of them. The sample has 250,000 to 300,000 clones, more than 75% seen once. The sequenced material came from PBMCs or T cells enriched from blood (not recorded which). Receptors were obtained from a woman aged 40 to 50 with acute COVID-19.

This clone was recorded a few times. J is TRBJ2-6 and V is TRBV2; tentatively, D is TRBD1 (6 bases). The germline CDR1 and CDR2 sequences are SNHLY and FYNNEI. Trimming pared 7 bases from V and 0 bases from J, leaving 19 bases between. This CDR3 contains 18 residues. CDR3 residues: CASNNPGTWSSGANVLTF. CDR3 nucleotides: TGTGCCAGCAACAACCCCGGGACATGGTCCTCTGGGGCCAACGTCCTGACTTTC.

The genes are TRBV12-3 or TRBV12-4 and TRBJ1-5, with D perhaps TRBD1 (6 bases). CDR3 length: 12 residues. V lost 8 bases, J lost 6 bases, and 11 bases lay in between. The CDR3 nucleotides read TGTGCCAGCCAAGGGGGTTTTCAGCCCCAGCATTTT. This translates into CASQGGFQPQHF.